Sequencing of this T cell receptor (beta chain) was carried out in a study of B cell selection in AIRE deficiency. Whole-study results and caveats: Patient Tconv and Treg cells showed healthy-like TCRBV usage, CDR3 length, diversity.

The count of this clone is one. The antigen is undetermined. V dropped 1 base and J dropped 6 bases, with 6 bases sitting between them. In germline, CDR1 is SGHVS, CDR2 FNYEAQ. The CDR3 runs 13 residues. Method: immunoSEQ multiplex PCR; TCRdb's copy keeps in-frame clones and lacks some. This sample has roughly 18,000 clones; approximately 94% occur once, and the top ten carry about 0.89%. Sorted regulatory T cells were CD4-positive, CD25-high and CD127-low or negative. Unrelated healthy donors provided the controls. The chain carries TRBV7-6 and TRBJ1-4, with D tentatively TRBD1 (5 bases). The sample comprised CD4+CD25+ Tregs sorted from PBMCs. The receptor's source is a human donor in good health. CDR3 sequence (DNA): TGTGCCAGCAGCTTAGGAGGGGATGAAAAACTGTTTTTT. It codes for CASSLGGDEKLFF.